The clone carrying this T cell receptor beta chain has more than one count but fewer than ten. TCR beta CDR3 regions were amplified from RNA transcripts. With the HTBI primer set, the TCR CDR3 went through a first round of RT-PCR. MiXCR, applied by TCRdb to the multiplex PCR reads, yields one record per CDR3 protein. The sample shows approximately 490,000 distinct CDR3 sequences, approximately 23% of them seen only once. The entry originates in a study of T cells in Graves' hyperthyroidism and ophthalmopathy. The V gene's germline CDR1 is SNHLY and CDR2 FYNNEI. Trimming took 1 base from V and 4 from J; bases not matched to a gene: 8. CDR3 size: 17 residues.

The sequence derives from a woman in her 70s with Graves' ophthalmopathy. The sequenced material came from blood. J is TRBJ1-5 and V is TRBV2; 9 bases agree with TRBD1. The CDR3 region is CASSEVASGTGNQPQHF. In DNA form, the CDR3 reads TGTGCCAGCAGTGAAGTAGCCTCGGGGACAGGGAATCAGCCCCAGCATTTT. Looking up the rest from reference TRBV2 and TRBJ1-5 gives the full variable domain: EPEVTQTPSHQVTQMGQEVILRCVPISNHLYFYWYRQILGQKVEFLVSFYNNEISEKSEIFDDQFSVERPDGSNFTLKIRSTKLEDSAMYFCASSEVASGTGNQPQHFGDGTRLSIL.